The rows below give T cell receptor beta chains drawn from one sample of a study of T cells in Graves' hyperthyroidism and ophthalmopathy. From the multiplex PCR reads, TCRdb called clonotypes with MiXCR, one entry per CDR3 protein. Counted here are more than 300,000 distinct CDR3 sequences, approximately 18% occurring once; the ten biggest clones make up 30% to 35%. Material: blood. These receptors all come from a woman aged 25 to 39 with Graves' hyperthyroidism that later progressed to Graves' ophthalmopathy. CDR3s include the opening cysteine and the closing phenylalanine or tryptophan. D genes are given only for firm matches. Only part of the rows carry a size: once, few, many, or a class if the clone is expanded.

clone_size cdr3_length d_call j_call v_call cdr3_aa cdr3_nt
many 15 TRBD1 TRBJ2-7 TRBV20-1 CSARMRTGSSYEQYF TGCAGTGCTAGGATGCGGACAGGCAGCTCCTACGAGCAGTACTTC
. 15 . TRBJ2-7 TRBV3-1 CASSRAGRISYEQYF TGTGCCAGCAGCCGGGCAGGTAGGATCTCCTACGAGCAGTACTTC
many 13 . TRBJ1-1 TRBV30 CALTSGRQTEAFF TGTGCCCTCACATCGGGGCGACAAACTGAAGCTTTCTTT
many 11 TRBD1 TRBJ1-1 TRBV2 CARMVTGEAFF TGTGCCAGGATGGTGACAGGGGAAGCTTTCTTT
. 16 . TRBJ1-6 TRBV28 CARSLGPGAANSPLHF TGTGCCAGGAGTTTGGGACCCGGGGCGGCTAATTCACCCCTCCACTTT
many 15 TRBD2 TRBJ2-7 TRBV6-1 CASSLTSGRIYEQYF TGTGCCAGCAGTCTGACTAGCGGGAGAATCTACGAGCAGTACTTC
few 17 TRBD1 TRBJ1-3 TRBV6-1 CASSPGTGSYSGNTIYF TGTGCCAGCAGTCCCGGGACAGGTTCCTACTCTGGAAACACCATATATTTT
many 15 TRBD1 TRBJ2-7 TRBV7-8 CASSFAGQGIYEQYF TGTGCCAGCAGCTTTGCGGGACAGGGTATCTACGAGCAGTACTTC
many 17 . TRBJ2-1 TRBV5-1 CASSPQGSRGVLSEQFF TGCGCCAGCAGTCCACAGGGGTCGCGGGGGGTATTAAGTGAGCAGTTCTTC
many 13 TRBD1 TRBJ2-5 TRBV20-1 CSAPWTGRKTQYF TGCAGTGCTCCCTGGACAGGGAGGAAGACCCAGTACTTC
. 15 . TRBJ2-1 TRBV2 CASSLRESPYNEQFF TGTGCCAGCAGTCTCCGGGAAAGCCCCTACAATGAGCAGTTCTTC
few 15 TRBD1 TRBJ1-2 TRBV27 CASSPGQRFDYGYTF TGTGCCAGCAGCCCGGGACAGAGATTTGACTATGGCTACACCTTC
many 16 TRBD2 TRBJ2-1 TRBV2 CASTHPGAGGGNEQFF TGTGCCAGCACCCACCCAGGAGCGGGAGGGGGCAATGAGCAGTTCTTC
many 14 . TRBJ1-1 TRBV4-1 CASSQDPGFTEAFF TGCGCCAGCAGCCAAGATCCCGGTTTCACTGAAGCTTTCTTT
few 16 . TRBJ1-3 TRBV2 CASSGDVAGLGNTIYF TGTGCCAGCAGTGGGGACGTGGCAGGGCTGGGAAACACCATATATTTT
many 12 . TRBJ2-5 TRBV2 CASKEGRETQYF TGTGCCAGCAAGGAGGGCAGGGAGACCCAGTACTTC
. 14 TRBD2 TRBJ2-3 TRBV5-1 CASSFGGMADTQYF TGCGCCAGCAGCTTCGGGGGGATGGCAGATACGCAGTATTTT
. 15 . TRBJ2-5 TRBV2 CASSDNGGPQETQYF TGTGCCAGCAGTGATAACGGGGGGCCCCAAGAGACCCAGTACTTC
. 14 . TRBJ2-1 TRBV16 CASSQSRTRQEQFF TGTGCCAGCAGCCAATCGCGTACCAGGCAAGAGCAGTTCTTC
many 15 TRBD1 TRBJ1-6 TRBV5-6 CASSYGTGLRAPLHF TGTGCCAGCAGCTATGGGACAGGGCTTAGGGCACCCCTCCACTTT
many 15 TRBD2 TRBJ2-7 TRBV28 CASSFRKGGSYEQYF TGTGCCAGCAGTTTCCGAAAGGGCGGGAGCTACGAGCAGTACTTC
many 13 TRBD1 TRBJ2-7 TRBV19 CASSKDRGYEQYF TGTGCCAGTAGCAAGGACAGGGGCTACGAGCAGTACTTC
. 16 TRBD2 TRBJ2-7 TRBV20-1 CSARDPPPGRAFEQYF TGCAGTGCTAGAGATCCCCCCCCCGGGAGGGCCTTCGAGCAGTACTTC
many 15 TRBD2 TRBJ2-7 TRBV29-1 CSVEVAGTSGYEQYF TGCAGCGTTGAGGTCGCCGGGACTAGCGGCTACGAGCAGTACTTC
few 14 TRBD2 TRBJ2-3 TRBV29-1 CSVERTSIGHTQYF TGCAGCGTTGAGAGGACTAGCATCGGTCATACGCAGTATTTT
. 16 TRBD2 TRBJ2-5 TRBV27 CASALLTSGAQETQYF TGTGCCAGCGCCCTTCTGACTAGCGGGGCCCAAGAGACCCAGTACTTC
. 14 . TRBJ1-2 TRBV12-3/TRBV12-4 CASSLGQTYYGYTF TGTGCCAGCAGTTTAGGACAGACGTACTATGGCTACACCTTC
many 16 TRBD1 TRBJ1-1 TRBV12-3/TRBV12-4 CASTDYEGAYNTEAFF TGTGCCAGCACCGACTATGAGGGGGCCTACAACACTGAAGCTTTCTTT
many 14 TRBD2 TRBJ2-1 TRBV6-1 CASSVSGRRNEQFF TGTGCCAGCAGTGTCAGCGGGAGGCGCAATGAGCAGTTCTTC